This passage covers 21 T cell receptor beta chains from one sample sequenced in a study. Via MiXCR, TCRdb re-called the 5' RACE reads, giving one row per CDR3 protein. Here the sample spans tens of thousands of distinct CDR3 sequences, less than 40% being singletons. Sequencing was done on a sample of tumor-infiltrating naive CD4+ T cells sorted from the breast tumor. As to subset: naive CD4+ T cells, CD4+CD45RA+CD25-. These receptors were collected from a female donor with breast cancer.

This chain connects TRBV6-5 to TRBJ1-1; D is uncertain. This CDR3 spans 15 amino acids. Germline V lookup: CDR1 MNHEY, CDR2 SVGAGI. Trimming cost V 0 bases and J 0 bases, with 8 bases left between them. CDR3 sequence reads: CASSYSTTMNTEAFF. The CDR3 DNA reads as TGTGCCAGCAGTTACTCGACGACTATGAACACTGAAGCTTTCTTT.

By share, this clonotype counts as medium-sized. The chain has TRBV20-1 and TRBJ1-1, with D possibly being TRBD1 (5 bases). V was pared by 0 bases and J by 5 bases, with 13 bases between. In germline, CDR1 is DFQATT, CDR2 SNEGSKA (reference sequence). CDR3 length equals 14 residues. The CDR3 protein is CSARDRGSGTEAFF. Written as DNA, the CDR3 is TGCAGTGCTAGAGATCGGGGGAGTGGGACTGAAGCTTTCTTT.

By share, this clonotype counts as medium-sized. V is TRBV20-1 and J is TRBJ1-1, with 7 bases identical to TRBD1. V shed 2 bases and J 1 base; nucleotides not matched to a gene: 7. Per germline, CDR1 DFQATT and CDR2 SNEGSKA (reference sequence). This CDR3 contains 15 residues. The CDR3 protein is CSARPLTGWNTEAFF. Here the CDR3 DNA reads TGCAGTGCTAGACCACTGACAGGGTGGAACACTGAAGCTTTCTTT.

Points on this clonotype: A much bigger clone sits one base away, suggesting this may be a read error. V usage is TRBV2 and J usage is TRBJ2-1; 10 bases line up with TRBD2. Germline V gene data show CDR1 as SNHLY and CDR2 as FYNNEI. The CDR3 spans 15 residues. J was trimmed by 5 bases and V by 6 bases; bases with no gene match: 7. CDR3 in amino acids: CASRDTSGINNEQFF. The CDR3 coding sequence is TGTGCCAGCAGAGACACTAGCGGGATTAACAATGAGCAGTTCTTC.

By share, this clonotype ranks as medium-sized. The chain joins TRBV9 to TRBJ1-2; no firm D call. This CDR3 has 15 residues. V was clipped by 0 bases and J by 4 bases, with 13 bases between them. Per the germline V gene, CDR1 is SGDLS and CDR2 is YYNGEE. The CDR3 nucleotides are TGTGCCAGCAGCGTAGGGCCATCGAAGGGCTATGGCTACACCTTC. As protein: CASSVGPSKGYGYTF.

A remark on this clonotype: One junction end disagrees with the germline gene, perhaps due to a read error. The rearrangement joins TRBV12-3 or TRBV12-4 to TRBJ1-2; no definite D call. This CDR3 has 15 amino acids. CDR3 amino acids: CASSLRRNNRYGYAF. The CDR3 coding sequence is TGTGCCAGCAGTTTAAGGCGAAACAACCGCTATGGCTACGCTTTC.

Ten or more counts support this clonotype. The chain has TRBV15 and TRBJ1-3, with a weak D call TRBD1 (5 bases). The germline CDR1 and CDR2 sequences are LNHNV and YYDKDF (reference sequence). The CDR3 loop spans 16 amino acids. V lost 0 bases to trimming and J lost 0 bases, with 9 bases between them. The CDR3 is CATSRDLTDSGNTIYF. DNA for the CDR3: TGTGCCACCAGCAGAGATCTGACAGACTCTGGAAACACCATATATTTT.

This clonotype is termed medium-sized. The chain carries TRBV4-2 and TRBJ2-1; the D gene is possibly TRBD2 (6 bases). The V and J ends lost 2 bases and 6 bases respectively, with 17 bases between them. Per the germline V gene, CDR1 is LGHNA and CDR2 is YNFKEQ. The length of the CDR3 is 16 residues. In nucleotides, the CDR3 is TGTGCCAGCAGCCAACACCGGGACTCCCACCGCAATGAGCAGTTCTTC. Protein: CASSQHRDSHRNEQFF.

The rearrangement uses TRBV10-3 and TRBJ2-7; the match to TRBD2 covers 7 bases. Losses at the gene ends were 5 bases for V and 4 bases for J; bases not matched to a gene: 14. Germline-derived CDR1 and CDR2 are ENHRY and SYGVKD. This CDR3 contains 16 residues. The CDR3 spells CAISSGGGIGLYEQYF. The CDR3 bases are TGTGCCATCAGTTCTGGGGGGGGGATCGGGTTATACGAGCAGTACTTC.

The table lists this clonotype with many counts. The V gene is TRBV20-1, the J gene TRBJ2-5; 7 bases fit TRBD2. Germline loops: CDR1 DFQATT, CDR2 SNEGSKA (reference sequence). The CDR3 spans 14 residues. V trimming: 1 base; J trimming: 3 bases; junction bases outside the gene matches: 5. DNA for the CDR3: TGCAGTGCTAGAGGGGGCCGGGGGGAAGAGACCCAGTACTTC. Protein sequence: CSARGGRGEETQYF.

This clonotype showed up many times. The rearrangement links TRBV20-1 to TRBJ1-2; possible D gene TRBD1, 6 bases. The CDR3 covers 13 residues. Germline values: CDR1 DFQATT, CDR2 SNEGSKA (reference sequence). The CDR3 sequence is CRTDNREGYGYTF. CDR3 coding DNA: TGCAGGACAGACAACAGGGAGGGCTATGGCTACACCTTC.

At least ten counts were recorded for this clonotype. V and J are TRBV6-1 and TRBJ2-4, with D unclear. There are 13 residues in the CDR3. The V end was cut by 4 bases, the J end by 13 bases, with 17 bases between. Germline CDR1 is MNHNS and CDR2 is SASEGT. The CDR3 DNA reads as TGTGCCAGCAGTGGTGAACTGGGGTTAGGCCAGTACTTC. Amino acid sequence: CASSGELGLGQYF.

This clonotype came up many times. DNA of the CDR3: TGCAGTGCTAGAGATCCCGGGTTCAACAATGAGCAGTTCTTC. Its translation is CSARDPGFNNEQFF. The chain recombines TRBV20-1 with TRBJ2-1; no firm D call. The V end was cut by 0 bases, the J end by 5 bases, with 11 bases between. The CDR3 length is 14 residues. The germline CDR1 and CDR2 sequences are DFQATT and SNEGSKA (reference sequence).

This clonotype was seen ten or more times. The J gene is TRBJ1-2, the V gene TRBV4-1, with a possible D match to TRBD1 (5 bases). V lost 4 bases, J lost 4 bases, and 16 bases lay in between. This CDR3 contains 15 residues. CDR1 is MGHRA, CDR2 YSYEKL, per germline. DNA of the CDR3: TGCGCCAGCAGCCCCGACCCCCGAGGGACCTATGGCTACACCTTC. Translating it yields CASSPDPRGTYGYTF.

This clonotype was recorded a few times. The chain is built from TRBV6-1 and TRBJ1-2; D gene unclear. In germline, CDR1 is MNHNS, CDR2 SASEGT. The V end lost 3 bases, the J end lost 7 bases, and 15 bases lay between the germline ends. This CDR3 is built from 14 residues. In DNA form, the CDR3 reads TGTGCCAGCAGTGAGAGTCGGACCCTCTTTGGCTACACCTTC. This gives the protein CASSESRTLFGYTF.

Notes on this clonotype: A single base separates this from a much larger clone, so it may be a read error. V usage is TRBV20-1 and J usage is TRBJ2-7; D possibly corresponds to TRBD1 (6 bases). The CDR3 contains 13 residues. Germline V lookup: CDR1 DFQATT, CDR2 SNEGSKA (reference sequence). Trimming pared 2 bases from V and 5 bases from J, leaving 13 bases between. In DNA, the CDR3 is TGCAGTGCTAGACAGGGGTTTGAGGACGAGCAGTACTTC. Translation: CSARQGFEDEQYF.

In this sample, this clonotype turned up many times. The chain combines TRBV20-1 with TRBJ2-1; D gene ambiguous. Germline V gene sequence: CDR1 DFQATT, CDR2 SNEGSKA (reference sequence). The CDR3 runs to 17 residues. V lost 0 bases to trimming and J lost 0 bases, with 15 bases between them. The CDR3 DNA follows: TGCAGTGCTAGAGACCCGAGTGGCGGAAGCTCCTACAATGAGCAGTTCTTC. Translating it yields CSARDPSGGSSYNEQFF.

This clonotype was seen a few times. The gene calls are TRBV6-2 or TRBV6-3 and TRBJ2-3, with D perhaps matching TRBD1 (6 bases). The V gene's germline CDR1 is MNHEY and CDR2 SVGEGT. Deletions cut 2 bases from V and 2 bases from J, with 17 bases between. The CDR3 totals 17 residues. CDR3 loop: CASSYLLGGADTDTQYF. DNA of the CDR3: TGTGCCAGCAGTTACCTTCTAGGGGGAGCCGACACAGATACGCAGTATTTT.

The chain joins TRBV7-3 to TRBJ2-1; 10 bases map to TRBD2. V gave up 1 base and J gave up 4 bases; unmatched junction bases: 7. From germline, CDR1 is SGHTA and CDR2 FQGTGA. The CDR3 runs 17 residues. The DNA for the CDR3 is TGTGCCAGCAGCTTAAACCCGACTAGCGGGCTGTACAATGAGCAGTTCTTC. Translated: CASSLNPTSGLYNEQFF.

The rearrangement uses TRBV20-1 and TRBJ2-1; D is uncertain. The V end lost 7 bases, the J end lost 5 bases, and 12 bases lay between the germline ends. In germline, CDR1 is DFQATT, CDR2 SNEGSKA (reference sequence). The CDR3 runs to 12 residues. The CDR3 bases are TGCAGTGTCGCGGACGGAAACAATGAGCAGTTCTTC. Translating it yields CSVADGNNEQFF.

This clonotype has more than one count but fewer than ten. V is TRBV11-2 and J is TRBJ1-3; TRBD1 is a possible D gene (6 bases). V lost 5 bases to trimming and J lost 2 bases, with 10 bases between them. Germline V lookup: CDR1 SGHAT, CDR2 FQNNGV. This CDR3 is 14 amino acids long. The CDR3: CASSLTGPGNTIYF. As DNA, the CDR3 is TGTGCCAGCAGCCTAACAGGGCCTGGAAACACCATATATTTT.